These 19 T cell receptor beta chains share one sample of origin, sequenced in a study of blood T cell repertoires in COVID-19. Here immunoSEQ multiplex PCR was the method, and the copy in TCRdb shows in-frame clones only, minus some. Of approximately 60,000 clones listed, roughly three quarters are singletons. The sample was peripheral blood. The receptors shown here come from a man aged 50-60 years with active or convalescent COVID-19.

The chain links TRBV28 to TRBJ1-2, with D possibly TRBD1 on 6 matching bases. The germline V gene has CDR1 MDHEN and CDR2 SYDVKM. The CDR3 contains 13 residues. The V end was cut by 6 bases, the J end by 1 base, with 9 bases between. As DNA, the CDR3 is TGTGCCAGCAGGGGGGCCTTTAACTATGGCTACACCTTC. This translates into CASRGAFNYGYTF.

This chain uses TRBV29-1 with TRBJ2-3, with 12 bases matching TRBD2. In germline, CDR1 is SQVTM, CDR2 ANQGSEA. V was clipped by 7 bases and J by 8 bases; unmatched bases: 7. The CDR3 is made up of 13 amino acids. This chain's CDR3 is CSASLAGGPTQYF. The CDR3 DNA reads as TGCAGCGCGTCACTAGCGGGGGGCCCTACGCAGTATTTT.

The chain employs TRBV2 and TRBJ2-3; 8 positions match TRBD2. CDR3 length: 16 amino acids. Germline values: CDR1 SNHLY, CDR2 FYNNEI. With V trimmed by 7 bases and J by 0 bases, 9 bases remained unmatched. For the CDR3, the DNA is TGTGCCAGCAAGCGGGGGAGCTATTTTAGCACAGATACGCAGTATTTT. It encodes CASKRGSYFSTDTQYF. Together with reference TRBV2 and TRBJ2-3, the CDR3 gives the full variable domain: EPEVTQTPSHQVTQMGQEVILRCVPISNHLYFYWYRQILGQKVEFLVSFYNNEISEKSEIFDDQFSVERPDGSNFTLKIRSTKLEDSAMYFCASKRGSYFSTDTQYFGPGTRLTVL.

The chain uses TRBV18 and TRBJ1-2; D is possibly TRBD1 (6 bases). The V gene lost 4 bases and the J gene lost 3 bases, with 9 bases spanning the gap. This CDR3 has 13 amino acids. From germline, CDR1 is KGHSH and CDR2 LQKENI. The CDR3 sequence: CASSRQDDYGYTF. CDR3 DNA: TGTGCCAGCTCACGACAGGATGACTATGGCTACACCTTC.

This chain joins TRBV3-1 (or the pseudogene TRBV3-2) and TRBJ1-3; D unresolved. The CDR3 contains 14 residues. The V end was cut by 7 bases, the J end by 4 bases, with 14 bases between. CDR1 is LGHDT, CDR2 YNNKEL, per germline (reference sequence). The CDR3 DNA is TGTGCCAGCACCAAGGATACGGGGGGAAACACCATATATTTT. Its translation: CASTKDTGGNTIYF.

The chain uses TRBV9 and TRBJ1-4; no clear D. Germline CDR1 reads SGDLS; CDR2 reads YYNGEE. CDR3 length: 14 residues. Between the trimmed V and J ends, which lost 2 bases and 5 bases, there was a span of 10 bases. The CDR3 here is CASSVGVPNEKLFF. CDR3 nucleotides: TGTGCCAGCAGCGTCGGGGTGCCGAATGAAAAACTGTTTTTT.

The rearrangement links TRBV23-1 to TRBJ1-2; 9 nucleotides agree with TRBD1. TRBV23-1 counts as an open reading frame of uncertain function. J gave up 2 bases and V 3 bases, and 10 bases lay outside the gene matches. The CDR3 loop spans 17 amino acids. The CDR3 DNA is TGCGCCAGCAGTCACAGAGTACCGGGACAGGGAAACTATGGCTACACCTTC. Its protein is CASSHRVPGQGNYGYTF.

The chain has TRBV25-1 and TRBJ1-4; D is undetermined. Germline V gene lookup returns CDR1 MGHDK and CDR2 SYGVNS. This CDR3 spans 14 amino acids. V gave up 8 bases and J gave up 0 bases, with 10 bases separating them. CDR3 residues: CASGGDATNEKLFF. CDR3 nucleotides: TGTGCCAGCGGAGGAGACGCAACTAATGAAAAACTGTTTTTT.

This chain connects TRBV7-2 to TRBJ2-3; D ambiguous. The germline V and J ends were trimmed by 1 base and 1 base, with 15 bases remaining between them. This CDR3 region has 17 residues. Germline loops: CDR1 SGHTA, CDR2 FQGNSA. The CDR3 loop reads CASSLGPLVGGTDTQYF. The CDR3 nucleotides read TGTGCCAGCAGCTTAGGTCCCCTTGTAGGAGGCACAGATACGCAGTATTTT.

The sample holds a few counts of this clone. The rearrangement links TRBV14 to TRBJ1-2; D is unclear. CDR3 length: 18 residues. The V end lost 4 bases, the J end lost 7 bases, and 28 bases lay between the germline ends. Germline lookup yields CDR1 SGHDN and CDR2 FVKESK. CDR3 protein: CASSPDPPWERRFPGYTF. The CDR3 region has the DNA TGTGCCAGCAGCCCCGATCCGCCCTGGGAGCGGCGCTTTCCTGGCTACACCTTC. The full variable domain, with the rest looked up from reference TRBV14 and TRBJ1-2, is EAGVTQFPSHSVIEKGQTVTLRCDPISGHDNLYWYRRVMGKEIKFLLHFVKESKQDESGMPNNRFLAERTGGTYSTLKVQPAELEDSGVYFCASSPDPPWERRFPGYTFGSGTRLTVV.

The chain joins TRBV10-2 to TRBJ2-1; 13 bases are a match to TRBD2. Germline V CDR1 and CDR2: WSHSY, SAAADI. The CDR3 has 15 amino acids. After removal of 5 bases from V and 7 bases from J, the junction contained 5 bases not matched to a gene. CDR3 nucleotides: TGCGCCAGCAGTCCGGGACTAGCGGGGTTTAATGAGCAGTTCTTC. Its protein is CASSPGLAGFNEQFF.

This clone was found once. The chain links TRBV7-9 to TRBJ2-1, with TRBD2 matching over 8 bases. The CDR3 length is 14 residues. The germline V gene has CDR1 SEHNR and CDR2 FQNEAQ (reference sequence). V lost 3 bases, J lost 9 bases, and 7 bases stayed unmatched. The CDR3: CASSFSGDWLEQFF. The CDR3 DNA is TGTGCCAGCAGCTTTAGCGGGGATTGGCTTGAGCAGTTCTTC.

The chain couples TRBV4-2 to TRBJ2-3, with 7 bases aligning to TRBD1. Germline V gene lookup returns CDR1 LGHNA and CDR2 YNFKEQ. Trimming at V came to 0 bases and at J to 2 bases, leaving 5 bases not matched to a gene. The CDR3 has 16 amino acids. CDR3 bases: TGTGCCAGCAGCCAAGACGGGACAGTGATCACAGATACGCAGTATTTT. This sequence encodes CASSQDGTVITDTQYF.

The CDR3 spells CASSFESGTSYNEQFF. The CDR3 DNA follows: TGTGCCAGCAGCTTCGAATCCGGGACTAGCTACAATGAGCAGTTCTTC. The chain couples TRBV7-2 to TRBJ2-1, with TRBD2 matching over 8 bases. CDR1 SGHTA and CDR2 FQGNSA come from the germline V gene. The CDR3 covers 16 residues. V dropped 3 bases and J dropped 3; count of bases not matched to a gene: 7.

V usage is TRBV7-3 and J usage is TRBJ2-3; D gene uncertain. The CDR3 consists of 13 residues. Germline V gene lookup returns CDR1 SGHTA and CDR2 FQGTGA. Trimming took 5 bases from V and 1 from J, leaving 7 bases between them. CDR3 DNA sequence: TGTGCCAGCAGCCCTGCGGGCACAGATACGCAGTATTTT. Its protein is CASSPAGTDTQYF.

This clone has just a few counts. This chain connects TRBV2 to TRBJ2-7; maybe TRBD2 (9 bases). The germline CDR1 and CDR2 sequences are SNHLY and FYNNEI. The germline V and J ends were trimmed by 6 bases and 1 base, with 28 bases remaining between them. The CDR3 extends over 19 amino acids. The CDR3 loop reads CASSGLGQARLADSYEQYF. The DNA of the CDR3 is TGTGCCAGCAGCGGATTGGGACAGGCGAGACTAGCGGATTCCTACGAGCAGTACTTC. The complete variable domain, with remaining parts taken from reference TRBV2 and TRBJ2-7, reads EPEVTQTPSHQVTQMGQEVILRCVPISNHLYFYWYRQILGQKVEFLVSFYNNEISEKSEIFDDQFSVERPDGSNFTLKIRSTKLEDSAMYFCASSGLGQARLADSYEQYFGPGTRLTVT.

The rearrangement links TRBV4-2 to TRBJ1-4; TRBD1 is a possible D gene (6 bases). Germline V gene sequence: CDR1 LGHNA, CDR2 YNFKEQ. V lost 1 base, J lost 6 bases, and 12 bases lay in between. The CDR3 covers 15 residues. The CDR3 DNA reads as TGTGCCAGCAGCCAAGGGCCAGGGGACGATGAAAAACTGTTTTTT. Its translation: CASSQGPGDDEKLFF.

The J gene is TRBJ2-7, the V gene TRBV6-5; 8 bases are a match to TRBD1. V gave up 5 bases and J gave up 0 bases; unmatched junction bases: 3. Germline values: CDR1 MNHEY, CDR2 SVGAGI. The CDR3 has 14 amino acids. In nucleotides, the CDR3 is TGTGCCAGCAGTCGGGACAGGAGCTCCTACGAGCAGTACTTC. Translation gives CASSRDRSSYEQYF.

V and J are TRBV7-8 and TRBJ1-2, with TRBD1 identical over 9 bases. V gave up 2 bases and J gave up 0 bases; unmatched junction bases: 10. The CDR3 totals 18 residues. The germline CDR1 and CDR2 sequences are SGHVS and FQNEAQ. This CDR3 is CASSLRLRQGGSNYGYTF. For the CDR3, the DNA is TGTGCCAGCAGCTTAAGGTTGAGACAGGGGGGCTCTAACTATGGCTACACCTTC.